Presented here are 4 T cell receptor beta chains from one specimen sequenced in a study of T cells in Graves' hyperthyroidism and ophthalmopathy. The source material, RNA transcripts, was used to amplify TCR beta CDR3 regions. During a first-round RT-PCR of the TCR CDR3, the HTBI primer set was used. MiXCR was run by TCRdb on the multiplex PCR reads, yielding one entry per CDR3 protein. The repertoire holds roughly 530,000 distinct CDR3 sequences, with about a sixth as singletons. Sample: blood. All receptors derive from a woman between 18 and 30 years old with Graves' ophthalmopathy.

This chain connects TRBV15 to TRBJ1-4; D is unresolved. The germline CDR1 and CDR2 sequences are LNHNV and YYDKDF (reference sequence). CDR3 length: 15 residues. Trimming cost V 2 bases and J 0 bases, with 7 bases left between them. This CDR3 is CATSRYSPTNEKLFF. CDR3 nucleotide sequence: TGTGCCACCAGCAGATACAGCCCAACTAATGAAAAACTGTTTTTT.

The rearrangement joins TRBV6-4 to TRBJ2-2, with TRBD1 identical over 7 bases. The CDR3 is 16 residues long. J gave up 1 base and V 3 bases, and 5 bases lay outside the gene matches. CDR1 is MRHNA and CDR2 is SNTAGT in the germline V gene. The CDR3 loop reads CASSDSTGLNTGELFF. The CDR3 coding sequence is TGTGCCAGCAGTGATTCGACAGGGTTGAACACCGGGGAGCTGTTTTTT.

This clonotype has at least ten counts. The chain carries TRBV27 and TRBJ1-6, with D tentatively TRBD1 (5 bases). V lost 2 bases, J lost 10 bases, and 15 bases lay in between. CDR1 is MNHEY and CDR2 is SMNVEV in the germline V gene (reference sequence). The CDR3 extends over 15 amino acids. The CDR3 reads CASSLESRAGSPLHF. The CDR3 coding sequence is TGTGCCAGCAGTTTAGAGTCCAGGGCGGGGTCACCCCTCCACTTT.

Many counts were recorded for this clonotype. This CDR3 is CATSDFGGTATYEQYF. CDR3 DNA sequence: TGTGCCACCAGTGACTTTGGGGGGACAGCTACATACGAGCAGTACTTC. The chain recombines TRBV24-1 with TRBJ2-7; D is possibly TRBD1 (7 bases). The ends were cut back, 4 bases at V and 4 bases at J, with 19 bases in the middle. This CDR3 spans 16 amino acids. CDR1 and CDR2 (germline): KGHDR, SFDVKD.